This T cell receptor beta chain was recorded in a study of monozygotic twins with inflammatory bowel disease. Template switching added UMIs carrying a 6-nucleotide sample barcode. TCRdb reprocessed the 5' RACE reads and reports one entry per CDR3 protein, with no DNA. There are 190,000 or so distinct CDR3 sequences in the sample, with 1.5% to 2% held by the top ten. Looked up from germline, CDR1 is SGHDT and CDR2 is YYEEEE. The CDR3 covers 15 residues. Specimen: blood. This sequence joins TRBV5-6 and TRBJ1-5; TCRdb calls TRBD1, which cannot be checked without DNA. The origin of this receptor is a human donor with ulcerative colitis or Crohn's disease, or a healthy co-twin of an affected twin (not recorded which). CDR3 protein: CASSQGPSSNQPQHF.